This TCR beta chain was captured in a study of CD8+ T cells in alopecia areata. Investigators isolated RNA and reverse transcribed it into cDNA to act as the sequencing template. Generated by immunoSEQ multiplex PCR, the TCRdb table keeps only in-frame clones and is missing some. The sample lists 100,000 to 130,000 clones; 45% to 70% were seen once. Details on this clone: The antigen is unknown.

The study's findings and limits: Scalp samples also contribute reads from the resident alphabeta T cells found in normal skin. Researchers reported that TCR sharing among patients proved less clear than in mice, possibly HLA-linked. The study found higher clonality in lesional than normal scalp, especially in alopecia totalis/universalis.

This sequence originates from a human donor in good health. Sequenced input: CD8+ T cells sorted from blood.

In DNA form, the CDR3 reads TGTGCCAGCAGCTCCCGAGGCAGCGCGAGTGGGACCCAGTACTTC. Protein: CASSSRGSASGTQYF. This rearrangement joins TRBV7-2 to TRBJ2-5; D is unclear. Trimming removed 4 bases at V and 7 bases at J, with 19 bases between. CDR1 SGHTA and CDR2 FQGNSA come from the germline V gene. The length of the CDR3 is 15 residues.